This TCR beta chain appears in the sequencing data of a study of Graves' ophthalmopathy and Graves' hyperthyroidism. Study-wide results and caveats: The model achieved 70.59% sensitivity and roughly 72% specificity for ophthalmopathy progression.

Germline V gene lookup returns CDR1 SGHTA and CDR2 FQGNSA. CDR3 length: 16 residues. V dropped 4 bases and J dropped 2; count of bases not matched to a gene: 8. The authors amplified TCR beta CDR3 regions from RNA transcripts. Following a first-round RT-PCR that used HTBI primers, a second-round multiplex PCR was carried out. Each CDR3 protein gets one entry after TCRdb re-called the multiplex PCR reads with MiXCR. The table includes about 590,000 distinct CDR3 sequences, about two fifths detected once. Concerning this clonotype: Its antigen is as yet unknown.

In this cohort, patients with other autoimmune diseases, uncontrolled infections, pregnancy or lactation were excluded. This TCR was sampled from an adult man with Graves' hyperthyroidism. The rearrangement joins TRBV7-2 to TRBJ1-2, with 9 positions matching TRBD1. The sequenced sample was peripheral blood or thyroid tissue (not recorded which). The CDR3 region is CASSSTLTGGNYGYTF. The DNA for the CDR3 is TGTGCCAGCAGCTCAACCTTGACAGGGGGGAACTATGGCTACACCTTC.